What follows describes a single T cell receptor beta chain. Looked up from germline, CDR1 is SQVTM and CDR2 is ANQGSEA. There are 14 residues in the CDR3. V was cut by 6 bases and J by 0 bases, with 14 bases left in between. The data are from a study of blood T cell repertoires in COVID-19. Data came from immunoSEQ multiplex PCR; TCRdb stores just in-frame clones and leaves some out. Among some 150,000 clones listed, 80% to 90% were seen once. V is TRBV29-1 and J is TRBJ1-1; tentative D call: TRBD1 (6 bases). The sample taken for sequencing was peripheral blood. The sequence was collected from a woman aged 60-75 years with COVID-19, enrolled during active disease. The CDR3 bases are TGCAGCGTCGCTAGGACAGCCATGAACACTGAAGCTTTCTTT. This sequence encodes CSVARTAMNTEAFF.